This TCR beta chain was identified during a study of blood T cell repertoires in COVID-19. About the research overall: Nucleic acid was either cDNA or gDNA, and it came from T cells, B-cell-depleted T cells, or PBMCs.

Enrolled through a virtual design, the participants were between roughly 18 and 90 years of age and came from about two dozen US areas. Allocation to cohorts depended on clinical history reported by the participants. Donors in Cohort 3 who had recovered were those with two negative PCRs, healthcare professional clearance, or resolution of their symptoms. Sequencing used immunoSEQ multiplex PCR; TCRdb keeps in-frame clones, though not all of them. This repertoire shows over 200,000 clones, approximately 84% found once; its top ten account for around 15%. CDR1 and CDR2 (germline): SGHTA, FQGTGA. This CDR3 comprises 16 residues. The J segment lost 0 bases and the V segment lost 5 bases, leaving 8 bases of the junction unmatched.

Sequenced input: PBMCs or T cells enriched from blood (not recorded which). This TCR was sampled from a man aged 18 to 35 who had recovered from COVID-19. The chain recombines TRBV7-3 with TRBJ1-2, with 8 bases aligning to TRBD1. The CDR3 sequence is CASSTGDRRSNYGYTF. DNA for the CDR3: TGTGCCAGCAGCACCGGGGACAGGCGATCTAACTATGGCTACACCTTC.